Listed here are 3 T cell receptor beta chains from one sample, sequenced in a study of long-term antiretroviral therapy in people with HIV. The assay used was immunoSEQ (version v3.0), run at survey level. TCRdb's table, derived via immunoSEQ multiplex PCR, lists solely in-frame clones and lacks some. The sample includes 25,000 to 30,000 clones, roughly 80% of them seen just once. Specimen: unsorted PBMCs, collected 3 years after starting antiretroviral therapy. These receptors all stem from a man aged 40-50 years with HIV.

This chain joins TRBV5-6 and TRBJ2-6; the D gene is possibly TRBD1 (6 bases). Germline V lookup: CDR1 SGHDT, CDR2 YYEEEE. The CDR3 loop spans 18 amino acids. With 4 bases removed from V and 0 bases from J, the gap between germline ends came to 17 bases. The CDR3 DNA sequence: TGTGCCAGCAGCGGTAAGAGGACAGTGGTCTCTGGGGCCAACGTCCTGACTTTC. This gives the protein CASSGKRTVVSGANVLTF.

A few counts support this clone. The gene calls are TRBV29-1 and TRBJ2-1; D is tentatively TRBD1 or TRBD2 (5 bases each). The CDR3 contains 14 residues. V shed 0 bases and J shed 6 bases, with 12 bases lying between them. In germline, CDR1 is SQVTM, CDR2 ANQGSEA. In DNA form, the CDR3 reads TGCAGCGTTGAAGAGGGACCAAGAGGCAATGAGCAGTTCTTC. Translation: CSVEEGPRGNEQFF.

The V gene is TRBV6-1, the J gene TRBJ1-2; 9 bases map to TRBD1. J lost 8 bases, V lost 0 bases, and 7 bases had no gene match. The CDR3 covers 15 residues. Germline assignment: CDR1 MNHNS and CDR2 SASEGT. The CDR3 spells CASSEAPGQGYGYTF. The CDR3 nucleotides read TGTGCCAGCAGTGAAGCCCCGGGACAGGGTTACGGCTACACCTTC.